This T cell receptor (beta chain) was identified during a study of blood T cell repertoires in COVID-19. Study-level background: Donors in the United States, Italy and Spain gave samples during acute or convalescent COVID-19.

Original data processing: How many nucleated cells were present was estimated from reference gene primer amplification. Clones were sequenced by immunoSEQ multiplex PCR, and TCRdb holds only the in-frame ones, with some missing. V and J calls plus clone size are reproduced from that table; the DNA served to infer D and trimming. The table shows more than 200,000 clones, with roughly 85% occurring only once. The CDR3 has 15 residues. Trimming cost V 0 bases and J 0 bases, with 6 bases left between them. Per germline, CDR1 MNHEY and CDR2 SVGAGI. The origin of this receptor is a woman in her 40s with active or convalescent COVID-19. J is TRBJ1-3 and V is TRBV6-5; D is undetermined. Sequenced: peripheral blood. CDR3 in amino acids: CASSYSVLSGNTIYF. The CDR3 DNA follows: TGTGCCAGCAGTTACTCTGTACTCTCTGGAAACACCATATATTTT.